The sequence of this T cell receptor beta chain was determined in a study of OX40 agonist ivuxolimab in advanced cancers. As for the study in general: Cancers in dose escalation were hepatocellular, melanoma, renal cell and head and neck. At around 83% male, the cohort had a mean age of 60 years, ranging from about 23 to 79. Points from the study as a whole: CD4+ and CD8+ blood T cells expanded clonally by week 6 at 0.1 to 3.0 mg/kg.

Patients with autoimmune history or systemic immunosuppression were excluded. This clone was observed a handful of times. Its matching antigen is unknown. Trimming removed 8 bases from V and 7 bases from J, with 9 bases in between. This CDR3 spans 11 amino acids. Looked up from germline, CDR1 is LNHDA and CDR2 is SQIVND (reference sequence). Measured with immunoSEQ multiplex PCR; TCRdb has only the in-frame clones, and not every one. This sample has about 43,000 clones, with 86% found just once. The input for sequencing was CD4+ or CD8+ T cells sorted from blood, taken in a trial of the OX40 agonist ivuxolimab. The sequence came from an adult with an advanced solid tumor such as melanoma, head and neck, liver or kidney cancer. V is TRBV19 and J is TRBJ2-1, with a possible D match to TRBD1 (6 bases). The CDR3 DNA sequence: TGTGCCAGTTTCAGGGGTAATGAGCAGTTCTTC. Residues: CASFRGNEQFF.